The clone carrying this T cell receptor (beta chain) has only a few counts. Its antigen is currently unknown. This entry is derived from a study of regulatory T cells in long-lasting Graves disease. Study-level findings and limits: Newly diagnosed patients shared about 950 public clonotypes; persistent patients shared under 3,000. TRBV28, TRBJ1-2 and TRBJ2-5 emerged as the favored segments in persistent disease.

The CDR3 is 12 residues long. Germline V gene data show CDR1 as MDHEN and CDR2 as SYDVKM. V shed 10 bases, J shed 4 bases, and the junction held 7 bases outside the gene matches. Arm-PCR with iRepertoire HTBI primers amplified the CDR3 regions for these TCR beta libraries. In TCRdb, the multiplex PCR reads were re-called with MiXCR into one record per CDR3 protein. The table includes 680,000 or so distinct CDR3 sequences, roughly 16% detected once. Time point of the sample: newly diagnosed GD, antithyroid drugs for less than 3 months. Scientists built the TCR library using RNA that was extracted from PBMCs. This sample also appeared in a second study, on T cells in Graves' hyperthyroidism and ophthalmopathy.

J is TRBJ2-7 and V is TRBV28, with 7 bases matching TRBD2. The sample in question was peripheral blood mononuclear cells (PBMCs), obtained at new diagnosis, from a patient treated with antithyroid drugs. This receptor was identified in a young woman with Graves disease. The chain's CDR3 is CATNAAGYEQYF. DNA for the CDR3: TGTGCCACCAACGCAGCGGGGTACGAGCAGTACTTC.